What follows describes a single T cell receptor (beta chain). What it recognizes is unknown. Healthy bone marrow donors made up the cohort. This sample was taken from a study of cytomegalovirus exposure and HLA in healthy donors. Overall study findings and caveats: There was a cluster of highly shared sequence variants that was likely a sequencing artifact. After further analysis at a later stage, 16,951 TCR beta sequences were associated with HLA alleles at 0.05 false discovery rate. Productive rates of about 87% or about 30% were seen for most TCR beta V segments in an earlier analysis.

V gave up 5 bases and J gave up 11 bases, with 12 bases separating them. Germline CDR1 and CDR2: MNHNY and SVGAGI (reference sequence). The CDR3 is made up of 11 amino acids. Primers included in the PCR were 60 Vbeta and 13 Jbeta primers. Profiled with immunoSEQ multiplex PCR; TCRdb holds only in-frame clones, not every one. The table shows about 200,000 clones, with 70% to 85% occurring only once. The specimen sequenced was PBMCs. The chain carries TRBV6-6 and TRBJ2-5; D is perhaps TRBD1 (5 bases). The TCR originated in a boy aged 2 to 10 in good health and CMV-seronegative. The CDR3 DNA follows: TGTGCCAGCAGTCCCGGACAAACGCAGTACTTC. It codes for CASSPGQTQYF.